This is a list of T cell receptor beta chains from one sample in a study of blood T cell repertoires in COVID-19. This table comes from immunoSEQ multiplex PCR, and its TCRdb copy is limited to in-frame clones, with some not included. This sample has about 240,000 clones, with about 70% found just once. Sample: peripheral blood. The origin of the receptors is an elderly woman with acute or convalescent COVID-19. Both conserved end residues are part of each CDR3. The D gene is left open where the match is weak. The size of a clone is reported for some rows only, either as once, few or many, or as a class for expanded clones.

CDR3 DNA,CDR3 protein,J gene,clone size,D gene,V gene
TGTGCCAGCACCGAAGGACGGGACACTGAAGCTTTCTTT,CASTEGRDTEAFF,TRBJ1-1,-,-,TRBV7-9
TGTGCCAGCAGTTTAGGGACAGGGCATGGCTACACCTTC,CASSLGTGHGYTF,TRBJ1-2,once,TRBD1,TRBV12-3/TRBV12-4
TGCGCCAGCAGCGTCGGGACTAGTTTGTTAGAGACCCAGTACTTC,CASSVGTSLLETQYF,TRBJ2-5,-,TRBD2,TRBV5-1
TGCGCCAGCAGCCTAGGGACAGGGGGCGGGTACGAGCAGTACTTC,CASSLGTGGGYEQYF,TRBJ2-7,-,TRBD1,TRBV4-1
TGTGCCAGCAGCCAAGATATTAATAGCAATCAGCCCCAGCATTTT,CASSQDINSNQPQHF,TRBJ1-5,-,-,TRBV4-2
TGTGCCAGCAGTTCGTCCGCAGGGGGTAACACTGAAGCTTTCTTT,CASSSSAGGNTEAFF,TRBJ1-1,-,TRBD1,TRBV6-5
TGTGCCAGCAGCAGCGGCGGGAGGGATTATGAGCAGTTCTTC,CASSSGGRDYEQFF,TRBJ2-1,-,-,TRBV21-1
TGCGCCAGCAGCCAAGAACCGGGACAGATAGATCAGCCCCAGCATTTT,CASSQEPGQIDQPQHF,TRBJ1-5,-,TRBD1,TRBV4-1
TGTGCCAGCAGAATCAAGGGAGTTTCCTTCACAGATACGCAGTATTTT,CASRIKGVSFTDTQYF,TRBJ2-3,-,-,TRBV19
TGTGCCAGTAGTCCGCCGGACAGATATGGCTACACCTTC,CASSPPDRYGYTF,TRBJ1-2,-,-,TRBV19
TGTGCCAGCTCACCCACCGACAGGGGGAACACTGAAGCTTTCTTT,CASSPTDRGNTEAFF,TRBJ1-1,-,TRBD1,TRBV18
TGCAGTGCTAGCGCGGGGGGCGGCTACACCTTC,CSASAGGGYTF,TRBJ1-2,-,-,TRBV20-1
TGTGCCAGCTCACCATGGGGGGGAGAGACCCAGTACTTC,CASSPWGGETQYF,TRBJ2-5,-,TRBD2,TRBV18
TGTGCCAGCAGTTACAGAGGAGCTGCGGGGGCCCCAGATACGCAGTATTTT,CASSYRGAAGAPDTQYF,TRBJ2-3,-,-,TRBV6-2/TRBV6-3
TGTGCCAGCAGCTTGGTTGGACGGGGTTCCGGGGAGCTGTTTTTT,CASSLVGRGSGELFF,TRBJ2-2,-,-,TRBV5-4
TGTGCCAGCAGTTTGGAGACAGGGAATTCACCCCTCCACTTT,CASSLETGNSPLHF,TRBJ1-6,-,TRBD1,TRBV27
TGTGCCAGCAGCTTAGTATCATCGGGGAACACCGGGGAGCTGTTTTTT,CASSLVSSGNTGELFF,TRBJ2-2,-,-,TRBV7-2
TGTGCCAGCAATTTCACACCGGGACTAGCGGGAGGGGAATCCAAAAACCAGCAGTTCTTC,CASNFTPGLAGGESKNQQFF,TRBJ2-1,-,TRBD2,TRBV28